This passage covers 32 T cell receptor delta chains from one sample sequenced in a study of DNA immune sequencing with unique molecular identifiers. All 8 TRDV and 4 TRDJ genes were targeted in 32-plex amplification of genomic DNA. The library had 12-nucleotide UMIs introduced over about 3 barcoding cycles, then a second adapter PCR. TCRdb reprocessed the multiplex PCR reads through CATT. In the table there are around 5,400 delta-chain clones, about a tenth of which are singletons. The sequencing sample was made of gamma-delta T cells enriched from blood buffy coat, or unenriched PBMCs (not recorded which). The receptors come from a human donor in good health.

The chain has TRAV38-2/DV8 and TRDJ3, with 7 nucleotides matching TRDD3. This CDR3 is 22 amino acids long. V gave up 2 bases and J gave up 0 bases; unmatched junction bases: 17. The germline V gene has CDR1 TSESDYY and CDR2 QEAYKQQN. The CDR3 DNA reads TGTGCTTATAGGAGGACTCCCCCAGTGTACTGGGGATGCTCCTGGGACACCCGACAGATGTTTTTC. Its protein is CAYRRTPPVYWGCSWDTRQMFF.

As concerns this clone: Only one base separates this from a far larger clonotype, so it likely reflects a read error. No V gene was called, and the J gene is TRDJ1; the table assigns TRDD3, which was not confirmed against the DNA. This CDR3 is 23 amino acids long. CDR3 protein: CACDPLTDRSSYPTGGDTVKLIF. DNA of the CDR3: TGTGCCTGTGACCCTCTTACTGACCGCTCTTCCTACCCTACTGGGGGAGACACCGTTAAACTCATCTTT.

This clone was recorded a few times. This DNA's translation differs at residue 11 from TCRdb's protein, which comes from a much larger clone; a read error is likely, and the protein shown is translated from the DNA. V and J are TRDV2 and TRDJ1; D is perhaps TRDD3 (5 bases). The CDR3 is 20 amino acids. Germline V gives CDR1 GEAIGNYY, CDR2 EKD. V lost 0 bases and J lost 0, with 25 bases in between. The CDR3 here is CACDTLRVSGRHEYTDKLIF. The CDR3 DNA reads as TGTGCCTGTGACACCCTGAGGGTTTCTGGGCGACACGAGTACACCGATAAACTCATCTTT.

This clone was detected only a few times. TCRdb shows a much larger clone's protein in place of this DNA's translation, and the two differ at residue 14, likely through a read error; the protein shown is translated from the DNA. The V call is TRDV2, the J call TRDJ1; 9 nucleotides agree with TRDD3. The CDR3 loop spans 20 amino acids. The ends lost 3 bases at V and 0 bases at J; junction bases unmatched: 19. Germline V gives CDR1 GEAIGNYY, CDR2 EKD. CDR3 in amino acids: CACDPLGLNTGGDHTDKLIF. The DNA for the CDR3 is TGTGCCTGTGACCCCCTTGGACTAAATACTGGGGGAGACCACACCGATAAACTCATCTTT.

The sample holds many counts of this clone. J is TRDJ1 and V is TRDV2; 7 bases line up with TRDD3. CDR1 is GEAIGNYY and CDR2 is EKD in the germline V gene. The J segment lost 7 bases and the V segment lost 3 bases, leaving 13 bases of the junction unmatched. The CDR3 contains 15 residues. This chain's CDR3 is CACDFMGDPVFKLIF. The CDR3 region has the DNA TGTGCCTGTGACTTTATGGGGGACCCGGTTTTTAAACTCATCTTT.

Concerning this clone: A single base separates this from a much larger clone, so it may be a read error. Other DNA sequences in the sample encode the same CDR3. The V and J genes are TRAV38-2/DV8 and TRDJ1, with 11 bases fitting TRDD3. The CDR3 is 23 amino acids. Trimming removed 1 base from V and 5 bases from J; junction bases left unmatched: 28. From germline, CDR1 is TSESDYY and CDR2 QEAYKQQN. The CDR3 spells CAYRSPPSLELGLGDTCRDKLIF. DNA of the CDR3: TGTGCTTATAGGAGCCCTCCTTCCCTCGAGTTGGGGCTGGGGGATACATGCCGAGATAAACTCATCTTT.

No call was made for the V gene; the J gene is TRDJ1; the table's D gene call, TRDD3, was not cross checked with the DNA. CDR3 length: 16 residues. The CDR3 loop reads CALGELGLRDTGKLIF. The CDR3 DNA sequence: TGTGCTCTTGGGGAACTAGGACTACGGGATACTGGTAAACTCATCTTT.

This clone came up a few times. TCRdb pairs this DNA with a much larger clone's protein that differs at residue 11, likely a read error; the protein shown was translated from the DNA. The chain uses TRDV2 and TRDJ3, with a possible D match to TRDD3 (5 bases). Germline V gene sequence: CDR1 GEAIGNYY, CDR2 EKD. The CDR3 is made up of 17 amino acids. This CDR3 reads CACDTSPPSWVTRQMFF. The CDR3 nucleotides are TGTGCCTGTGACACATCGCCCCCCTCCTGGGTCACCCGACAGATGTTTTTC.

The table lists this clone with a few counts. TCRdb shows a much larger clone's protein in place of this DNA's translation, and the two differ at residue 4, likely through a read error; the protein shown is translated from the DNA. CDR3 protein: CACHLLGTDTDKLIF. DNA of the CDR3: TGTGCCTGTCACCTACTGGGGACAGACACCGATAAACTCATCTTT. This chain links TRDV2 with TRDJ1; 7 bases are a match to TRDD3. This CDR3 spans 15 amino acids. The trim removed 6 bases at V and 0 bases at J, leaving 9 bases unmatched. CDR1 is GEAIGNYY, CDR2 EKD, per germline.

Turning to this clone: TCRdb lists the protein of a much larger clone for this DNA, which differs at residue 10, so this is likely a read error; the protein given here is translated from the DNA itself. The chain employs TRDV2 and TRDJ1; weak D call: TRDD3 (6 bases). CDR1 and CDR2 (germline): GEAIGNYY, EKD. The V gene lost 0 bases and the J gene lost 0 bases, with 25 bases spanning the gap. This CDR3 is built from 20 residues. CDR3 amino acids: CACDTYGLSRYGPNTDKLIF. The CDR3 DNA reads TGTGCCTGTGACACCTACGGTTTGTCGAGATACGGGCCCAACACCGATAAACTCATCTTT.

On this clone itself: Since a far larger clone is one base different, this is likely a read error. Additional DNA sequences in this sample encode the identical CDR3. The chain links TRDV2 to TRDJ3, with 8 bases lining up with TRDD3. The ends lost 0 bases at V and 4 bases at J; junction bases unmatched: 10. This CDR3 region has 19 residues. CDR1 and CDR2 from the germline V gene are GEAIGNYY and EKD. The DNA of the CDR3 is TGTGCCTGTGACACCGGTAGCTGGGGGAGCTCTTGGGACACCCGACAGATGTTTTTC. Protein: CACDTGSWGSSWDTRQMFF.

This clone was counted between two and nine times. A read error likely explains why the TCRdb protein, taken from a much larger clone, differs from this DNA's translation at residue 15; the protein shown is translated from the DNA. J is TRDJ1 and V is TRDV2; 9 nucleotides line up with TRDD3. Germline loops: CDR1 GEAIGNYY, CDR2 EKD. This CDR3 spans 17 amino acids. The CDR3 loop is CACDTLGDGKYTDKIIF. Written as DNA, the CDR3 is TGTGCCTGTGACACTCTGGGGGATGGAAAGTACACCGATAAAATCATCTTT.

CDR3 coding DNA: TGTGCTCTTGGGGAACCCCTTTGGGGATACGCAATCGATAAACTCATCTTT. This sequence encodes CALGEPLWGYAIDKLIF. No V gene was called, though TRDJ1 was called as the J gene; the D segment call TRDD3 is taken from the table without a DNA check. The CDR3 spans 17 residues.

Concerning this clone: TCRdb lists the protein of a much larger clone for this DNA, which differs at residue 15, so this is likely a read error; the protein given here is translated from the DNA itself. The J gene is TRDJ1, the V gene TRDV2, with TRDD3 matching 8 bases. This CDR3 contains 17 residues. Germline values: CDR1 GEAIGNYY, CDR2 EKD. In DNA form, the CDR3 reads TGTGCCTGTGACACCTTAACTGGGGGGCATGACACCGATAAACCCATCTTT. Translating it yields CACDTLTGGHDTDKPIF.

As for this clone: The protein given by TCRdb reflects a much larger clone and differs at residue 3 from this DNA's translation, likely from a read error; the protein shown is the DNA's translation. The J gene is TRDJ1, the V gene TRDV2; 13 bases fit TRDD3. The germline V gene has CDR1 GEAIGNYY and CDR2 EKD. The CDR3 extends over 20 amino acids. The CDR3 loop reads CASDTVLGDTDMRYTDKLIF. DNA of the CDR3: TGTGCCAGTGACACCGTACTGGGGGATACGGATATGAGGTACACCGATAAACTCATCTTT.

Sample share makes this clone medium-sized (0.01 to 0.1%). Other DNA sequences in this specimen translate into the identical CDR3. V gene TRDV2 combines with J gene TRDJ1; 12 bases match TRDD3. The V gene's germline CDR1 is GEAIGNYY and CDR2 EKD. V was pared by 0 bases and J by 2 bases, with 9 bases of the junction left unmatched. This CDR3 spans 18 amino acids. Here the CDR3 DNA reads TGTGCCTGTGACACCGTAAAACTGGGGGATACTGGGACCGATAAACTCATCTTT. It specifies CACDTVKLGDTGTDKLIF.

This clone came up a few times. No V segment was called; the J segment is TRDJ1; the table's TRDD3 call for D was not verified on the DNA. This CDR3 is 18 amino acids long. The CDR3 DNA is TGTGCTCTTGGGGAAAAGTGGGGGGAGTTACGGTACACCGATAAACTCATCTTT. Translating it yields CALGEKWGELRYTDKLIF.

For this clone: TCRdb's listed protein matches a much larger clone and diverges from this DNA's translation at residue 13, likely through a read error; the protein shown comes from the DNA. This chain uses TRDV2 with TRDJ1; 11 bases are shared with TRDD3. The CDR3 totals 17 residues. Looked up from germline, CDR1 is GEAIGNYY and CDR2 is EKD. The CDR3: CACDTVGGYASTVKLIF. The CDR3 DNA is TGTGCCTGTGACACCGTTGGGGGATACGCCTCCACCGTTAAACTCATCTTT.

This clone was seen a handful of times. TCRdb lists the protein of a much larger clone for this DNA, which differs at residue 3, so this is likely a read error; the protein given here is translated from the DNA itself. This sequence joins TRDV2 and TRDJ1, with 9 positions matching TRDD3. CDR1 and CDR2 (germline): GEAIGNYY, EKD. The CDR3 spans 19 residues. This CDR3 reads CAYDTLSLLGEEYTDKLIF. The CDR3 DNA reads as TGTGCCTATGACACCTTGTCTTTACTGGGGGAAGAGTACACCGATAAACTCATCTTT.

CDR3 coding DNA: TGTGCAGCAAGCAACCTCAAGTGGGGGATACCCCACACCGATAAACTCATCTTT. Protein: CAASNLKWGIPHTDKLIF. This chain links TRAV29/DV5 with TRDJ1; 10 bases map to TRDD3. The CDR3 has 18 residues. Germline V CDR1 and CDR2: NSMFDY, ISSIKDK. J gave up 0 bases and V 1 base, and 12 bases lay outside the gene matches. The full variable domain, rest sourced from reference TRAV29/DV5 and TRDJ1, is DQQVKQNSPSLSVQEGRISILNCDYTNSMFDYFLWYKKYPAEGPTFLISISSIKDKNEDGRFTVFLNKSAKHLSLHIVPSQPGDSAVYFCAASNLKWGIPHTDKLIFGKGTRVTVEP.

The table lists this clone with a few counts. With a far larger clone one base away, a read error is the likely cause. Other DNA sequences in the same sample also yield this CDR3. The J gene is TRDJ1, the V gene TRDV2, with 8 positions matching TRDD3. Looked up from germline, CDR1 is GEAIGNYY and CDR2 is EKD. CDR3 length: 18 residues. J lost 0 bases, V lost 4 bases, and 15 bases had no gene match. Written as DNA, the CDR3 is TGTGCCTGTGATCCTGTACTGGGGGGCCCCCCGTACACCGATAAACTCATCTTT. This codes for CACDPVLGGPPYTDKLIF.

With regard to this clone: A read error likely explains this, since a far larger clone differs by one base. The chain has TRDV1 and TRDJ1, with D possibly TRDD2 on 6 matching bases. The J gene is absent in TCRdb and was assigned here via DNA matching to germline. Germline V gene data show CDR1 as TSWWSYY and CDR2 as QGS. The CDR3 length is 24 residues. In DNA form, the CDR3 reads TGTGCTCTTGGGGAACGACCCCCCGCCGTGTCCCCATTCCTAAGGTCAGAGTACACCGTTAAACTCATCTTT. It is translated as CALGERPPAVSPFLRSEYTVKLIF.

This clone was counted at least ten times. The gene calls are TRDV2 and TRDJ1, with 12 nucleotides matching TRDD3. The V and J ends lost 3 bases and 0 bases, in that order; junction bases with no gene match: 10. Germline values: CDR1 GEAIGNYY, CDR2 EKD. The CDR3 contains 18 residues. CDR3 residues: CACDSLGDTRRYTDKLIF. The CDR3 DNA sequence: TGTGCCTGTGACTCCCTGGGGGATACGCGCCGTTACACCGATAAACTCATCTTT.

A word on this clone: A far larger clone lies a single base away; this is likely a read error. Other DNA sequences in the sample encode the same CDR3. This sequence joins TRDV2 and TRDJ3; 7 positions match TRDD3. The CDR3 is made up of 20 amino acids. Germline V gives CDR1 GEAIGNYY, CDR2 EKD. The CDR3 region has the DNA TGTGCCTGTGACACGGGAAGCCTGGGGGTCGGCTCCTGGGACACTCGACAGATGTTTTTC. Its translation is CACDTGSLGVGSWDTRQMFF.

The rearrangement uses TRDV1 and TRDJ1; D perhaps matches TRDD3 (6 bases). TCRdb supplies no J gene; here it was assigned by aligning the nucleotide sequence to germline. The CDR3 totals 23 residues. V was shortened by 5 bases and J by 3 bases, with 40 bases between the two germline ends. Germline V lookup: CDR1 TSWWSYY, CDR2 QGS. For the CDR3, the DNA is TGTGCTCTTGGGATACGTTTGAACCAACTGAATCTTTGGTGGGGGCGAAGGGCCGATAAACTCATCTTT. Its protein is CALGIRLNQLNLWWGRRADKLIF.

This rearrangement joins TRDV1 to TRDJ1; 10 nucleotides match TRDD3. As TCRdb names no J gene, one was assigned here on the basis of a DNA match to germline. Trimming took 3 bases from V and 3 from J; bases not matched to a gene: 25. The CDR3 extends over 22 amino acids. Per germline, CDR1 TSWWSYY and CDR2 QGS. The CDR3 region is CALGDPGVPTVLLGDAPDKLIF. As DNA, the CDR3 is TGTGCTCTTGGGGACCCCGGGGTCCCTACCGTCTTACTGGGGGATGCCCCCGATAAACTCATCTTT.

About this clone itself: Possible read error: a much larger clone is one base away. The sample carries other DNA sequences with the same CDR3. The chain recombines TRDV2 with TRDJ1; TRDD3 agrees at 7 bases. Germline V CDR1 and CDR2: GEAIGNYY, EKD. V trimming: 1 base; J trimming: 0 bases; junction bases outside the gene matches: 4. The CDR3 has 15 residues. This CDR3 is CACDTGGPYTDKLIF. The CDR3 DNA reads TGTGCCTGTGACACTGGGGGACCATACACCGATAAACTCATCTTT.

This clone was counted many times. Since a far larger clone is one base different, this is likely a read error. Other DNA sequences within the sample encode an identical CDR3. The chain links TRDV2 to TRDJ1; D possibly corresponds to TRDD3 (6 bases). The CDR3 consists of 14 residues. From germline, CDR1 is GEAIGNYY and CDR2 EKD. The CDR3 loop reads CACDKVGDTDKLIF. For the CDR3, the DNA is TGTGCCTGCGACAAAGTGGGGGACACCGATAAACTCATCTTT.

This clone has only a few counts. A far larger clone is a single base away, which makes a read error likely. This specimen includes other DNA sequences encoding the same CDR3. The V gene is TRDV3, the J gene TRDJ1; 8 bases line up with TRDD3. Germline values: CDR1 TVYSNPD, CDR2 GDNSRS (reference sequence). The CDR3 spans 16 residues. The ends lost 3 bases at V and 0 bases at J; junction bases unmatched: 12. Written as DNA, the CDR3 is TGTGCCTTGGGTCTGGGGGACTCGATATACACCGATAAACTCATCTTT. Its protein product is CALGLGDSIYTDKLIF.

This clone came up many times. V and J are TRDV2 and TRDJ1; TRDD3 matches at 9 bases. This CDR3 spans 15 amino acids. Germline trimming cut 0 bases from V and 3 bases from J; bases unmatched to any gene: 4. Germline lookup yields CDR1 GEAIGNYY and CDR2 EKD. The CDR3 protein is CACDTVGDRSDKLIF. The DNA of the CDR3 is TGTGCCTGTGACACCGTGGGGGATAGGTCCGATAAACTCATCTTT.

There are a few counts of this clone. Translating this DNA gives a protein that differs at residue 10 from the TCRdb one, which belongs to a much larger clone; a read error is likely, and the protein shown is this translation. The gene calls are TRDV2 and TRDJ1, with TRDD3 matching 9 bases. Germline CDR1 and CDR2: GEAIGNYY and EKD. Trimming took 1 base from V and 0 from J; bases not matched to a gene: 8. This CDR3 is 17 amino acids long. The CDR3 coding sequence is TGTGCCTGTGACACTCTGGGGGATGGAAGGTACACCGATAAACTCATCTTT. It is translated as CACDTLGDGRYTDKLIF.

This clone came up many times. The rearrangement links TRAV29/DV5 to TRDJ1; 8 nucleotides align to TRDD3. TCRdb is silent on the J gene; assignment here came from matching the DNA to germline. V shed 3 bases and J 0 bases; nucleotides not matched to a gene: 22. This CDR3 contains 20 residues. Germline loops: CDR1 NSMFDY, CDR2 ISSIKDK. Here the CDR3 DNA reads TGTGCAGCAACCGTCTTCCCCTACTGGGGGGATCCTCAGTACACCGATAAACTCATCTTT. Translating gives CAATVFPYWGDPQYTDKLIF.